The text below deals with one T cell receptor (beta chain). As yet, its antigen is unknown. V gave up 4 bases and J gave up 4 bases, with 14 bases separating them. The germline CDR1 and CDR2 sequences are SGHRS and YFSETQ. This CDR3 comprises 14 residues. Assay used: immunoSEQ multiplex PCR; TCRdb lists only in-frame clones, some missing. The table records some 78,000 clones, more than 75% of them present only once. The sample comes from a study of OX40 agonist ivuxolimab in advanced cancers. About the research overall: The study gave patients intravenous ivuxolimab at 0.01 to 10 mg/kg every 2 weeks. The study, taken as a whole, reports: Still undetermined is the antigen specificity of the expanded peripheral T cells. CD4+ and CD8+ blood T cells expanded clonally by week 6 at 0.1 to 3.0 mg/kg.

The V and J genes are TRBV5-1 and TRBJ1-1; no definite D call. The clonotype was recovered from an adult with an advanced solid tumor such as melanoma, head and neck, liver or kidney cancer. The source was CD4+ or CD8+ T cells sorted from blood, collected in a trial of the OX40 agonist ivuxolimab. The CDR3 coding sequence is TGCGCCAGCAGCGACGAACCCTCGGGCACTGAAGCTTTCTTT. This encodes CASSDEPSGTEAFF.